This note documents a single TCR beta chain sequence. Antigen specificity is unknown. Additional DNA sequences in this sample encode the identical CDR3. This entry is derived from a study of cytomegalovirus exposure and HLA in healthy donors. Study-wide results and caveats: The authors enumerated 150 to 200 TCR beta chains as linked to cytomegalovirus. Most TCRs appeared rarely, but some public TCRs recurred in many donors. Subsequent analysis revealed that first-cohort TCR clusters tended to co-occur in the approximately 120 validation repertoires.

The V gene's germline CDR1 is SGHVS and CDR2 FNYEAQ. This CDR3 is 13 amino acids long. Trimming pared 1 base from V and 5 bases from J, leaving 8 bases between. Sequenced by immunoSEQ multiplex PCR; TCRdb stores in-frame clones only, minus some. The table includes more than 200,000 clones, less than 90% detected once. This chain uses TRBV7-6 with TRBJ1-1; D not resolved. This TCR derives from a man between 18 and 35 years old in good health and CMV-seropositive. Sequenced material: PBMCs. This CDR3 reads CASSLGGGTEAFF. DNA of the CDR3: TGTGCCAGCAGCTTAGGAGGCGGGACTGAAGCTTTCTTT. Combining the CDR3 with reference TRBV7-6 and TRBJ1-1 gives the whole variable domain GAGVSQSPRYKVTKRGQDVALRCDPISGHVSLYWYRQALGQGPEFLTYFNYEAQQDKSGLPNDRFSAERPEGSISTLTIQRTEQRDSAMYRCASSLGGGTEAFFGQGTRLTVV.